This section outlines one T cell receptor (beta chain) sequence together with its context. What it binds is not known. The sample belongs to a study of cytomegalovirus exposure and HLA in healthy donors. CDR1 and CDR2 (germline): SNHLY, FYNNEI. This CDR3 has 13 amino acids. The V gene lost 5 bases and the J gene lost 8 bases, with 13 bases spanning the gap. The PCR used 60 Vbeta and 13 Jbeta primers. Profiling relied on immunoSEQ multiplex PCR, and the TCRdb table lists in-frame clones only, not all of them. The sample lists under 200,000 clones, roughly 80% occurring once. General study points: Presence/absence analyses assumed roughly uniform sequencing depth across donors. The Asian-associated ancestry cluster reportedly had fewer N-insertions than the roughly 670-donor mean in a later analysis. Several of the most significant clusters appeared linked to common viral pathogens, based on a later analysis.

The source is a man aged 25 to 40 in good health and CMV-seropositive. The sequencing sample was made of PBMCs. This sequence joins TRBV2 and TRBJ2-1; perhaps TRBD2 as D (5 bases). CDR3 coding DNA: TGTGCCAGCAGTTACACTACCGGGGATGAGCAGTTCTTC. This sequence encodes CASSYTTGDEQFF.